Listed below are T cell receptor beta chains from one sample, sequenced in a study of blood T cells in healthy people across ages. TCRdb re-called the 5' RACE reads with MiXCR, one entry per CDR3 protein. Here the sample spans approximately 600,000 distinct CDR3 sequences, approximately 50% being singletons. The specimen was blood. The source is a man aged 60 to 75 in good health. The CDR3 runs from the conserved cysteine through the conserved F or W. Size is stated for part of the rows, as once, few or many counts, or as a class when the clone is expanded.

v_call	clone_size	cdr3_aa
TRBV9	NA	CASSAPGGRVDEQYF
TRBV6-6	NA	CASSSGLAGQDTQYF
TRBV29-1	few	CSVARDGSNYGYTF
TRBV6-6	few	CASSSPVEGPGYTF
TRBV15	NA	CATSRDYGYEQFF
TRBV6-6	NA	CASSYGYEQFF
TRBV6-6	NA	CASSYGQGGNQPQHF
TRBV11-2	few	CASSDGRRLDTQYF
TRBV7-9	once	CASSPSEKLFF
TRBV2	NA	CASSEVEAGYGYTF
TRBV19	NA	CASSTQLLAGGTDTQYF
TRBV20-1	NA	CSAREGDRVGKTQYF
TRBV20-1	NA	CSAAGTGLSEQYF
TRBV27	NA	CASRRQGMVDGYTF
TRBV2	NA	CASKGQGSETQYF
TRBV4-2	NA	CASSQDPRRGTEAFF
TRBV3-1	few	CASSQETSGGALGLYNEQFF
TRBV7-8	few	CASSPGLAGINEQFF
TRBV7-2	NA	CASSLTPADYEQYF
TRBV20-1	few	CSASRAAGYNEQFF
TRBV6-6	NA	CASSLQGAGGAFF
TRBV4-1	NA	CASSQIGGGAKRETQYF
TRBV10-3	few	CAISATGPHGETQYF
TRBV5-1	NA	CTSSLADSTAKNIQYF
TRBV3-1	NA	CASSQGLQPQHF
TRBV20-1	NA	CSARDKGGVYEQYF
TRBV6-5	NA	CASSYLAGGPSGANVLTF
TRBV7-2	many	CASSLVYGQFNEQFF
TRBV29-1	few	CSAQISGANVLTF
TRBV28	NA	CASSSPSGGYEQYF
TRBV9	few	CASSRGTSGGETQYF
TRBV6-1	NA	CASSQRTVGNTIYF
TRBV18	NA	CASSPSSLNYGYTF
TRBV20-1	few	CSLRRRANHNEQFF
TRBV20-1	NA	CSVAGSRPDGYTF
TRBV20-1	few	CSARLPGLAYTDTQYF
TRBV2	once	CASSENGRYTF
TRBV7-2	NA	CASSLAGAVNQPQHF
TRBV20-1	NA	CSARDQNRAYGYTF
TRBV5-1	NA	CASSLVTSGGDEQFF